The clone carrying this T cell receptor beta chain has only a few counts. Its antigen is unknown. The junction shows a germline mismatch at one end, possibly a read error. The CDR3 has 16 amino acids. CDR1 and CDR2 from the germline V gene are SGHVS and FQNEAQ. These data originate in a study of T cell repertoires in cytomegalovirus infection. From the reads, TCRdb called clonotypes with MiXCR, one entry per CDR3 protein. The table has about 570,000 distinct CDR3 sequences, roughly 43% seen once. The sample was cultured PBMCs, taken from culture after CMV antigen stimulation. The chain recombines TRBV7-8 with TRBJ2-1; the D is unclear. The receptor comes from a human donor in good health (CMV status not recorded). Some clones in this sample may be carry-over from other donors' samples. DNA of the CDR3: TGTGCCAGCAGTTTCCGGCCGGGCCGTACCATTAACGAGCGGTTCTTC. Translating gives CASSFRPGRTINERFF. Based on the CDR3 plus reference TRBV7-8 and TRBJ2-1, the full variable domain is GAGVSQSPRYKVAKRGQDVALRCDPISGHVSLFWYQQALGQGPEFLTYFQNEAQLDKSGLPSDRFFAERPEGSVSTLKIQRTQQEDSAVYLCASSFRPGRTINERFFGPGTRLTVL.